This T cell receptor beta chain came from a study of post-analysis software for immune sequencing data. This clonotype was found a few times. The antigen is unknown. Each TCR beta cDNA library carried unique molecular identifiers. Out of 1 to 10 million T cells, 480,000 or so cDNA molecules were generated. One entry per CDR3 protein results from TCRdb running MiXCR on the PCR reads. The table lists approximately 730,000 distinct CDR3 sequences, around 27% of them singletons, with 0.56% in the top ten. Germline V gene lookup returns CDR1 MNHEY and CDR2 SMNVEV (reference sequence). This CDR3 has 15 amino acids. General study points: When patients were compared with controls, roughly five TRBV segments were more frequent, TRBV5-6, TRBV5-1 and TRBV20-1 among them.

The receptor was derived from a girl between 5 and 17 years old with multiple sclerosis. The chain has TRBV27 and TRBJ2-7; a possible D gene is TRBD2 (5 bases). The closer fit of TRBJ2-5 to the DNA end suggests the J call may be wrong. The sample consisted of blood. DNA for the CDR3: TGTGCCAGCAGCCCTCTCGGTGGGAGCTCTGAGACCCAGTACTTC. As protein: CASSPLGGSSETQYF.